This is a list of T cell receptor beta chains from one sample in a study of T cell responses to AZD1222 COVID-19 vaccine. Measured with immunoSEQ multiplex PCR; TCRdb has only the in-frame clones, and not every one. The repertoire holds some 150,000 clones, with roughly 85% as singletons. This material consisted of peripheral blood, taken 28 days after the second dose of the MenACWY control vaccine. These receptor sequences come from an adult who received the MenACWY meningococcal vaccine as a control. Each CDR3 is given with its conserved first and last residue. Fields, in order: V gene, clone size, J gene, D gene, CDR3 DNA, CDR3 protein. A D gene is named only where the DNA matches it firmly. Expanded clones are given a class, and other clones once, few, many or no size at all.

>TRBV5-6|once|TRBJ2-5|.
TGTGCCAGCAGCTCCCCGGGCAGCCAAGAGACCCAGTACTTC
CASSSPGSQETQYF
>TRBV5-1|once|TRBJ1-2|TRBD1
TGCGCCAGCAGCTCCCGGACAGGGGGCGACTATGGCTACACCTTC
CASSSRTGGDYGYTF
>TRBV9|.|TRBJ2-2|.
TGTGCCAGCAGCGTAGTAAATATGGCCGGGGAGCTGTTTTTT
CASSVVNMAGELFF
>TRBV18|once|TRBJ1-3|.
TGTGCCAGCTCACGAGGAGCCATTGGCTCTGGAAACACCATATATTTT
CASSRGAIGSGNTIYF
>TRBV4-2|.|TRBJ1-2|.
TGTGCCAGCAGCCCCACGGGCAGAACTAACTATGGCTACACCTTC
CASSPTGRTNYGYTF
>TRBV30|.|TRBJ1-1|.
TGTGCCTGGAGTCTAGAAATAGAAGCTTTCTTT
CAWSLEIEAFF
>TRBV4-2|.|TRBJ2-5|TRBD2
TGTGCCAGCAGCCTGGGGACTAGCGGGGCTCAAGAGACCCAGTACTTC
CASSLGTSGAQETQYF
>TRBV27|.|TRBJ2-2|TRBD2
TGTGCCAGCAGTTTATTAGCGGGAGTTAACACCGGGGAGCTGTTTTTT
CASSLLAGVNTGELFF
>TRBV19|.|TRBJ2-5|.
TGTGCCAGTAGTATCTCTGGGGGCGGAGAGACCCAGTACTTC
CASSISGGGETQYF
>TRBV27|.|TRBJ2-3|TRBD2
TGTGCCAGCAGTTTATCGATCTCGACTAGCGGGGGGGTCACAGATACGCAGTATTTT
CASSLSISTSGGVTDTQYF
>TRBV19|.|TRBJ1-2|.
TGTGCCAGTAGTATAGATGAGGGGAACTATGGCTACACCTTC
CASSIDEGNYGYTF
>TRBV29-1|.|TRBJ2-5|TRBD1
TGCAGCGTGGAAGACTGGACAGGGGTGGAGACCCAGTACTTC
CSVEDWTGVETQYF